Following are 5 T cell receptor beta chains from one sample sequenced in a study of T cell changes during pregnancy in multiple sclerosis. The table came from immunoSEQ multiplex PCR; TCRdb's copy has only in-frame clones and leaves some out. The sample has 43,000 or so clones; 80% to 95% are singletons. The starting material was peripheral blood, obtained in the third trimester of pregnancy. The receptors were gathered from a female donor with multiple sclerosis, enrolled in a pregnancy study.

The chain is built from TRBV28 and TRBJ1-4; TRBD1 might be the D (6 bases). Between the trimmed V and J ends, which lost 5 bases and 0 bases, there was a span of 13 bases. The CDR3 length is 16 residues. Germline-derived CDR1 and CDR2 are MDHEN and SYDVKM. CDR3 nucleotides: TGTGCCAGCAGTGTCCAGGACAGAACAACTAATGAAAAACTGTTTTTT. Translated: CASSVQDRTTNEKLFF.

The chain joins TRBV6-9 to TRBJ1-1, with D possibly being TRBD1 (5 bases). Germline CDR1 reads MNHGY; CDR2 reads SVAAGI. V dropped 0 bases and J dropped 0 bases, with 20 bases sitting between them. The CDR3 is 19 residues long. This CDR3 is CASSYSISKRKTVNTEAFF. In DNA form, the CDR3 reads TGTGCCAGCAGTTATTCGATATCTAAGAGGAAGACAGTGAACACTGAAGCTTTCTTT.

The rearrangement links TRBV4-3 to TRBJ1-6, with D uncertain. The V and J ends lost 1 base and 9 bases respectively, with 10 bases between them. The CDR3 covers 14 residues. CDR1 is LGHNA, CDR2 YSLEER, per germline. The CDR3 DNA reads as TGCGCCAGCAGCCAAGGAATCGGCGGTTCACCCCTCCACTTT. Encoded protein: CASSQGIGGSPLHF.

The chain recombines TRBV6-6 with TRBJ2-1; 10 bases fit TRBD2. J lost 10 bases, V lost 6 bases, and 6 bases had no gene match. Germline values: CDR1 MNHNY, CDR2 SVGAGI (reference sequence). The CDR3 runs to 13 residues. DNA of the CDR3: TGTGCCAGCAGCCCAATAGCGGGAGGAGAGCAGTTCTTC. Translation gives CASSPIAGGEQFF.

The chain joins TRBV10-3 to TRBJ1-1; D is undetermined. The CDR3 length is 14 residues. Per the germline V gene, CDR1 is ENHRY and CDR2 is SYGVKD. V lost 4 bases, J lost 2 bases, and 11 bases lay in between. In DNA form, the CDR3 reads TGTGCCATCAGTGTATCCGGGTTAAACACTGAAGCTTTCTTT. Protein sequence: CAISVSGLNTEAFF.